This T cell receptor beta chain was observed in a study of T-cell memory formation after mild COVID-19. As for the study in general: Largely, TCR clusters stayed within a single donor.

TCRdb recomputed calls from the 5' RACE reads with MiXCR, one row per CDR3 protein. The sample lists 110,000 or so distinct CDR3 sequences; around a fifth were seen once. Trimming took 5 bases from V and 3 from J, leaving 10 bases between them. There are 13 residues in the CDR3. Germline-derived CDR1 and CDR2 are MNHEY and SVGAGI. Regarding the study as a whole: Several responding clones turned up in pre-infection memory, indicating that cross-reactive memory may have taken part. Shrinking CD4+ clones resided mostly in CM and EM, and CD8+ ones in EMRA.

This clonotype was picked up a small number of times. Antigen: not known. The chain recombines TRBV6-5 with TRBJ1-1; D is uncertain. The sequence came from a man aged 18 to 30 who had mild COVID-19 (a few samples of this study predate the infection). Cell type and time point are not known. The material sequenced was PBMCs or a T cell subset sorted from them (not recorded which). The CDR3 DNA reads TGTGCCAGCAGTGTCGCGGTTTACACTGAAGCTTTCTTT. It translates to CASSVAVYTEAFF.